The 12 T cell receptor beta chains listed next were all sequenced from one sample in a study of T cell clonality in common variable immunodeficiency. General observations from the study: Common variable immunodeficiency TCR beta sequences reportedly had fewer deletions and N-nucleotide insertions.

This table comes from immunoSEQ multiplex PCR, and its TCRdb copy is limited to in-frame clones, with some not included. This sample has 8,500 to 13,000 clones, each found more than once. These receptors have no identified antigens. The sequencing sample was made of peripheral blood mononuclear cells. The receptors here all came from a human donor with common variable immunodeficiency.

This clone occurred a few times. The read terminates 3 residues before the CDR3 end, so the remaining end is supplied by the germline J gene. The chain links TRBV7-2 to TRBJ2-7; a possible D gene is TRBD1 (6 bases). This CDR3 is 13 amino acids long. The V gene lost 5 bases and the J gene lost 6 bases, with 14 bases spanning the gap. Germline lookup yields CDR1 SGHTA and CDR2 FQGNSA. CDR3 protein: CASSPQGRREQYF. The CDR3 DNA, read in part, is TGTGCCAGCAGCCCACAGGGAAGGCGCGAG. Combining the CDR3 with reference TRBV7-2 and TRBJ2-7 gives the whole variable domain GAGVSQSPSNKVTEKGKDVELRCDPISGHTALYWYRQSLGQGLEFLIYFQGNSAPDKSGLPSDRFSAERTGGSVSTLTIQRTQQEDSAVYLCASSPQGRREQYFGPGTRLTVT.

In regard to this clone: The read falls 3 residues short of the CDR3 end, and the missing part is taken from the germline J gene. The chain uses TRBV29-1 and TRBJ2-3; TRBD1 might be the D (6 bases). Trimming stripped 1 base from V and 4 bases from J, with 12 bases between. Per the germline V gene, CDR1 is SQVTM and CDR2 is ANQGSEA. The CDR3 has 14 amino acids. CDR3 residues: CSVEGGRGSDTQYF. Partial CDR3 DNA: TGCAGCGTTGAAGGGGGGCGAGGCTCAGATACG.

This clone was counted a few times. The read halts 3 residues ahead of the CDR3 end, with the missing end drawn from the germline J gene. This rearrangement joins TRBV19 to TRBJ1-3; possible D gene TRBD1, 6 bases. CDR3 length: 15 residues. Germline V gene lookup returns CDR1 LNHDA and CDR2 SQIVND (reference sequence). V was shortened by 7 bases and J by 2 bases, with 15 bases between the two germline ends. The CDR3 loop reads CASNQYRAAGNTIYF. The DNA read from the CDR3 is TGTGCCAGTAACCAGTACAGGGCCGCTGGAAACACC.

By its share, this clone is medium-sized. CDR3 DNA (partial): TGTGCCTGGAGAAACCAGGGTGGTAGGGCTGAA. Translating it yields CAWRNQGGRAE. The complete CDR3 protein is CAWRNQGGRAEAFF. The chain couples TRBV30 to TRBJ1-1, with a possible D match to TRBD1 (5 bases). Sequencing ends 3 residues short of the CDR3 end; the germline J gene provides the rest. The CDR3 is 14 residues long. V shed 3 bases and J shed 6 bases, with 17 bases lying between them. The germline CDR1 and CDR2 sequences are GTSNPN and SVGIG (reference sequence).

This clone showed up many times. With the read ending 3 residues before the CDR3 end, the germline J gene is used to fill in that end. The chain carries TRBV29-1 and TRBJ2-1; 9 bases map to TRBD2. Germline V lookup: CDR1 SQVTM, CDR2 ANQGSEA. The CDR3 extends over 14 amino acids. The V gene end was trimmed by 3 bases and the J gene end by 4 bases; junction bases not matched to a gene: 4. CDR3 bases read: TGCAGCGTTGAGGAGCGGGAGGCGTACAATGAG. Translated, it gives CSVEEREAYNE. The CDR3, in full, reads CSVEEREAYNEQFF.

This clone was counted a few times. Read data end 3 residues before the CDR3 end; the end is taken from the germline J gene. The V call is TRBV19, the J call TRBJ1-6, with unresolved D. The CDR3 covers 17 residues. CDR1 and CDR2 (germline): LNHDA, SQIVND (reference sequence). The V end lost 5 bases, the J end lost 6 bases, and 20 bases lay between the germline ends. The sequenced part of the CDR3 DNA is TGTGCCAGTAGTCTTCGACTCAGCCTGGGTATTAATTCACCC. Its translation is CASSLRLSLGINSP. The full CDR3 protein reads CASSLRLSLGINSPLHF.

Regarding this clone: The read terminates 3 residues before the CDR3 end, so the remaining end is supplied by the germline J gene. V and J are TRBV19 and TRBJ2-3, with 7 bases identical to TRBD2. V lost 4 bases to trimming and J lost 3 bases; unmatched junction nucleotides: 7. CDR1 and CDR2 from the germline V gene are LNHDA and SQIVND (reference sequence). The CDR3 extends over 15 amino acids. The part of the CDR3 DNA that was read is TGTGCCAGTAGTAAACTAGCGCGGGGAACAGATACG. Translation gives CASSKLARGTDT. The CDR3 reads in full as CASSKLARGTDTQYF.

This clone showed up just a few times. The CDR3 end is not reached by the read, which stops 3 residues before it; the germline J gene fills it in. The J gene is TRBJ2-2, the V gene TRBV30; D call uncertain. The germline V gene encodes CDR1 GTSNPN and CDR2 SVGIG (reference sequence). The germline V and J ends were trimmed by 8 bases and 3 bases, with 13 bases remaining between them. The CDR3 runs 13 residues. The CDR3 bases that were read are TGTGCCCGAGCAGGAGATCACACCGGGGAG. It is translated as CARAGDHTGE. The complete CDR3 protein is CARAGDHTGELFF.

In regard to this clone: The read halts 3 residues ahead of the CDR3 end, with the missing end drawn from the germline J gene. The chain employs TRBV2 and TRBJ2-7; TRBD1 is a possible D gene (5 bases). Between the trimmed V and J ends, which lost 4 bases and 5 bases, there was a span of 15 bases. CDR1 is SNHLY, CDR2 FYNNEI, per germline. This CDR3 is built from 14 residues. The CDR3 reads CASSGEAGIHEQYF. CDR3 DNA (partial): TGTGCCAGCAGTGGGGAAGCAGGGATCCACGAG.

On this clone: The read ends 3 residues early relative to the CDR3; the germline J gene fills the gap. V and J are TRBV19 and TRBJ2-5, with 7 bases fitting TRBD2. The germline CDR1 and CDR2 sequences are LNHDA and SQIVND (reference sequence). The CDR3 contains 17 residues. The junction had 10 bases not matched to a gene; V was cut back by 3 bases and J by 0 bases. The CDR3 protein is CASSIRGTTRYQETQYF. Incomplete CDR3 DNA: TGTGCCAGTAGTATCCGCGGGACTACCCGGTACCAAGAGACC.

Notes on this clone: The read falls 3 residues short of the CDR3 end, and the missing part is taken from the germline J gene. The chain carries TRBV19 and TRBJ2-7; a weak D match, TRBD2 (5 bases). V lost 3 bases, J lost 3 bases, and 12 bases lay in between. Per germline, CDR1 LNHDA and CDR2 SQIVND (reference sequence). The CDR3 totals 14 residues. The sequenced CDR3 bases are TGTGCCAGTAGTATGACACCTGAGGGCTACGAG. Its protein product is CASSMTPEGYE. The complete CDR3 sequence is CASSMTPEGYEQYF.

About this clone itself: Read data end 3 residues before the CDR3 end; the end is taken from the germline J gene. The rearrangement uses TRBV7-9 and TRBJ1-5, with 9 positions matching TRBD1. The germline CDR1 and CDR2 sequences are SEHNR and FQNEAQ (reference sequence). V trimming: 7 bases; J trimming: 7 bases; junction bases outside the gene matches: 5. The CDR3 runs 13 residues. Partial CDR3 DNA: TGTGCCAGCACCCAGGGGACAGGGCAGCCC. It translates to CASTQGTGQP. In full, the CDR3 reads CASTQGTGQPQHF.